The entry below gives a single T cell receptor (beta chain) sequence along with its context. Selected positively for CCR7 and CD45RO-negative, naive CD8 cells excluded terminally differentiated effector memory CD45RA+ cells. The data stem from a study of shared clonotypes between healthy human individuals. Losses at the gene ends were 2 bases for V and 1 base for J; bases not matched to a gene: 6. The CDR3 has 17 amino acids. Germline V gene sequence: CDR1 MDHEN, CDR2 SYDVKM. Measured with immunoSEQ multiplex PCR; TCRdb has only the in-frame clones, and not every one. The sample lists hundreds of thousands of clones; roughly 94% were seen once.

Sample: naive CD8+ T cells sorted from blood. The source is a man aged 30-40 years in good health. This chain links TRBV28 with TRBJ1-1; 11 nucleotides agree with TRBD1. The CDR3 loop reads CASSLPWTGGTNTEAFF. The CDR3 region has the DNA TGTGCCAGCAGTTTACCCTGGACAGGGGGCACGAACACTGAAGCTTTCTTT.